This T cell receptor beta chain was documented in a study of blood T cells in healthy people across ages. A second about 7 to 11 cycle PCR used barcoded and J-beta primers. TCRdb redid the calling of the 5' RACE reads with MiXCR, one entry per CDR3 protein. This table holds around 780,000 distinct CDR3 sequences, roughly 25% found once. This clonotype was picked up a small number of times. Separately, the same data were catalogued under a study of T cells of mothers and their children.

This TCR derives from a boy aged 5-17 years in good health. Sequencing used blood.

CDR3 nucleotide sequence: TGTGCCAGCAGTCTCCGGGACTTGAACCGACTGAGGACAGATACGCAGTATTTT. The encoded protein is CASSLRDLNRLRTDTQYF. This rearrangement joins TRBV12-3 or TRBV12-4 to TRBJ2-3, with D possibly matching TRBD2 (6 bases). V lost 5 bases to trimming and J lost 3 bases, with 24 bases between them. The CDR3 is 18 amino acids.